This T cell receptor (beta chain) was recorded in a study of T cells in Graves' hyperthyroidism and ophthalmopathy. Amplification of TCR beta CDR3 regions was performed using RNA transcripts as template. HTBI primers were used for first-round RT-PCR of the TCR CDR3. TCRdb used MiXCR to reprocess the multiplex PCR reads, holding one entry per CDR3 protein. Of roughly 160,000 distinct CDR3 sequences listed, just under 9.5% are singletons. Diagnoses rested on clinical symptoms, serum thyroxine and TRAb, thyroid ultrasound and orbital computed tomography. In its sample, this clonotype was seen many times. No antigen is known for it. This CDR3 region has 13 residues. CDR1 DFQATT and CDR2 SNEGSKA come from the germline V gene (reference sequence). The V gene end was trimmed by 3 bases and the J gene end by 6 bases; junction bases not matched to a gene: 6. Points from the study as a whole: Within blood appeared most thyroid clonotypes that had expanded above 0.001. Ophthalmopathy and stable hyperthyroidism were separated by a 13 V-J model.

The chain recombines TRBV20-1 with TRBJ1-2; 8 bases are shared with TRBD1. Sequenced material: blood. This TCR was sampled from a woman between 18 and 30 years old with Graves' hyperthyroidism that later progressed to Graves' ophthalmopathy. The CDR3 coding sequence is TGCAGTGCTAGCGGGGACAGGTCCGATGGCTACACCTTC. It translates to CSASGDRSDGYTF.